Listed below are T cell receptor beta chains from one sample, sequenced in a study of T cells in Graves' hyperthyroidism and ophthalmopathy. TCRdb itself ran the multiplex PCR reads through MiXCR, one entry per CDR3 protein. The sample carries 300,000 to 400,000 distinct CDR3 sequences, 15% to 20% recorded once. Sequencing used blood. The source is a woman aged 45-59 years with Graves' hyperthyroidism. CDR3s leave out the opening cysteine and the closing phenylalanine or tryptophan.

V gene: TRBV28; CDR3 protein: ASSWTAEQF
V gene: TRBV27; CDR3 protein: ASSSHGVDTEAF
V gene: TRBV2; CDR3 protein: ASSDSRTGDEQY
V gene: TRBV2; CDR3 protein: ASSEGGRAAQETQY
V gene: TRBV7-6; CDR3 protein: ASSRDGGEQPQH
V gene: TRBV29-1; CDR3 protein: SVTGGETQY
V gene: TRBV12-3/TRBV12-4; CDR3 protein: ASTPAPGELF
V gene: TRBV6-1; CDR3 protein: ASRLAGGQEDTQY
V gene: TRBV10-1; CDR3 protein: ASSETRMPLTNTGELF
V gene: TRBV7-9; CDR3 protein: ASSLSGTSTGRETQY
V gene: TRBV20-1; CDR3 protein: SAWGSGETQF
V gene: TRBV5-1; CDR3 protein: ASSLDRGTLQETQY
V gene: TRBV25-1; CDR3 protein: ASSPRGLAGVGIMSQETQY
V gene: TRBV7-6; CDR3 protein: ASSLGGSTEAF
V gene: TRBV19; CDR3 protein: ASSMGAADQETQY
V gene: TRBV6-1; CDR3 protein: ASSPGQSSSYEQY
V gene: TRBV20-1; CDR3 protein: SAPSGDSYEQY
V gene: TRBV7-2; CDR3 protein: ASSLTGTGLYGYT
V gene: TRBV18; CDR3 protein: ASSPDRAIWDEQF
V gene: TRBV7-3; CDR3 protein: ASSPRPQGDEKLF
V gene: TRBV7-3; CDR3 protein: ASTGTSGGETQY
V gene: TRBV18; CDR3 protein: ASSPHSNQPQH
V gene: TRBV20-1; CDR3 protein: SADRPSSNTQY
V gene: TRBV15; CDR3 protein: ATSRDGQGRTF
V gene: TRBV20-1; CDR3 protein: SARGDYSSRETQY
V gene: TRBV5-1; CDR3 protein: ASSLVWGTLNEQF
V gene: TRBV27; CDR3 protein: ASSSVTSGPEAF
V gene: TRBV3-1; CDR3 protein: ASSPSGGGDQPQH
V gene: TRBV20-1; CDR3 protein: SARDSGTALYGYT
V gene: TRBV19; CDR3 protein: ASTWTGNTEAF
V gene: TRBV14; CDR3 protein: ASSQNSAGVSNEQF
V gene: TRBV6-2/TRBV6-3; CDR3 protein: ASSYSNADEQY
V gene: TRBV3-1; CDR3 protein: ASSQSPLGNYGYT
V gene: TRBV4-1; CDR3 protein: ASSQETGGTDTQY
V gene: TRBV20-1; CDR3 protein: SAREEAGLGDTQY
V gene: TRBV28; CDR3 protein: ASSLARGRNTEAF
V gene: TRBV12-5; CDR3 protein: ASGLATPPGTQY
V gene: TRBV6-6; CDR3 protein: ASSYSKRNQPQH
V gene: TRBV18; CDR3 protein: ASSPPEGQGADTQY
V gene: TRBV18; CDR3 protein: ASSEASGEETQY
V gene: TRBV5-6; CDR3 protein: ASSLGRGDYGYT
V gene: TRBV12-3/TRBV12-4; CDR3 protein: ASSLTREYEQY
V gene: TRBV12-3/TRBV12-4; CDR3 protein: ASSHLTSGGAETQY
V gene: TRBV6-1; CDR3 protein: ASSEARGGSTGNTIY
V gene: TRBV29-1; CDR3 protein: SVARDLTHSEAF
V gene: TRBV5-1; CDR3 protein: ASSLVGQGQETQY
V gene: TRBV5-6; CDR3 protein: ASSLAFAEAF
V gene: TRBV6-1; CDR3 protein: ASSKKAGSSNQPQH
V gene: TRBV4-1; CDR3 protein: ASSQEGLASGELF
V gene: TRBV3-1; CDR3 protein: ASSQGGVTARH